In its sample, the clone carrying this TCR beta chain was seen a few times. Its target is not known. Germline assignment: CDR1 SEHNR and CDR2 FQNEAQ (reference sequence). CDR3 length: 13 amino acids. Trimming shortened V by 5 bases and J by 4 bases, and 10 bases separated the two germline ends. Making use of molecular barcodes, quantitative 5'-RACE generated TCR beta libraries. TCRdb reprocessed the 5' RACE reads with MiXCR, giving one entry per CDR3 protein. Among approximately 140,000 distinct CDR3 sequences listed, 40% to 50% were seen once. This sample was taken from a study of CD8 T cells in ankylosing spondylitis. Findings and caveats of the study: A TCR beta motif of eight highly homologous variants appeared characteristic of ankylosing spondylitis blood.

The chain carries TRBV7-9 and TRBJ2-3; a weak D match, TRBD2 (6 bases). The sequencing input was synovial fluid, either unsorted or a sorted T cell fraction (not recorded which). The receptor was derived from a male donor with ankylosing spondylitis. CDR3 sequence (DNA): TGTGCCAGCAGCCCGGAGGGCCCAGATACGCAGTATTTT. Amino acids: CASSPEGPDTQYF.